Below, 8 T cell receptor beta chains from the same sample are listed, as sequenced in a study of T cells after yellow fever vaccination. TCRdb analysed the 5' RACE reads with MiXCR anew, one entry per CDR3 protein. The table shows hundreds of thousands of distinct CDR3 sequences, with around 16% occurring only once. This sample comprised PBMCs, obtained around 5 days after the first yellow fever vaccination. The receptors come from a man aged 18 to 29 who received the YFV17D yellow fever vaccine.

The table lists this clonotype with a few counts. The rearrangement uses TRBV7-2 and TRBJ2-3, with no clear D. The V and J ends lost 1 base and 0 bases respectively, with 5 bases between them. The CDR3 sequence is 14 residues long. Germline V gene data show CDR1 as SGHTA and CDR2 as FQGNSA. The CDR3 protein is CASSLVPSTDTQYF. The DNA of the CDR3 is TGTGCCAGCAGCTTAGTGCCAAGCACAGATACGCAGTATTTT.

The rearrangement links TRBV4-2 to TRBJ2-2; the match to TRBD2 covers 7 bases. The V segment lost 2 bases and the J segment 0 bases; nucleotides outside the gene matches: 12. From germline, CDR1 is LGHNA and CDR2 YNFKEQ. The CDR3 extends over 19 amino acids. The chain's CDR3 is CASSQRHALAAPNTGELFF. For the CDR3, the DNA is TGTGCCAGCAGCCAACGTCACGCGCTAGCGGCGCCGAACACCGGGGAGCTGTTTTTT.

This clonotype has a handful of counts. The V gene is TRBV9, the J gene TRBJ2-3; D remains ambiguous. The V end lost 0 bases, the J end lost 4 bases, and 9 bases lay between the germline ends. The CDR3 runs 14 residues. The germline V gene has CDR1 SGDLS and CDR2 YYNGEE. Here the CDR3 DNA reads TGTGCCAGCAGCGTAGGTGGAGTTCCAGATACGCAGTATTTT. Its translation: CASSVGGVPDTQYF. Full variable domain (remainder filled in from reference TRBV9 and TRBJ2-3): DSGVTQTPKHLITATGQRVTLRCSPRSGDLSVYWYQQSLDQGLQFLIQYYNGEERAKGNILERFSAQQFPDLHSELNLSSLELGDSALYFCASSVGGVPDTQYFGPGTRLTVL.

The chain joins TRBV6-5 to TRBJ2-7; no definite D call. The CDR3 has 14 amino acids. Trimming stripped 4 bases from V and 0 bases from J, with 10 bases between. The germline CDR1 and CDR2 sequences are MNHEY and SVGAGI. CDR3 sequence: CASSSNSRSYEQYV. The CDR3 DNA follows: TGTGCCAGCAGTTCTAACAGCCGCTCCTACGAGCAGTACGTC.

The table lists this clonotype with a few counts. The chain is built from TRBV29-1 and TRBJ1-2, with TRBD1 matching over 9 bases. The germline CDR1 and CDR2 sequences are SQVTM and ANQGSEA. The trim removed 5 bases at V and 4 bases at J, leaving 5 bases unmatched. The CDR3 sequence is 13 residues long. The CDR3 DNA is TGCAGCGTTACCGGGACAGGGACCTATGGCTACACCTTC. Translation gives CSVTGTGTYGYTF.

In this sample, this clonotype turned up a few times. The V and J genes are TRBV5-5 and TRBJ1-5; D is ambiguous. The CDR3 has 14 amino acids. The germline V gene encodes CDR1 SGHKS and CDR2 YYEKEE (reference sequence). V dropped 0 bases and J dropped 6 bases, with 10 bases sitting between them. The CDR3 bases are TGTGCCAGCAGCTTGGGGGCTGCGGGTCAGCCCCAGCATTTT. Translation gives CASSLGAAGQPQHF.

This clonotype appeared a few times. V usage is TRBV18 and J usage is TRBJ2-5; maybe TRBD1 (5 bases). This CDR3 has 16 amino acids. The V and J ends lost 0 bases and 3 bases respectively, with 14 bases between them. CDR1 is KGHSH, CDR2 LQKENI, per germline. The CDR3 loop is CASSPPVGDREETQYF. CDR3 nucleotide sequence: TGTGCCAGCTCACCACCGGTAGGGGATCGAGAAGAGACCCAGTACTTC. The full variable domain, with the rest looked up from reference TRBV18 and TRBJ2-5, is NAGVMQNPRHLVRRRGQEARLRCSPMKGHSHVYWYRQLPEEGLKFMVYLQKENIIDESGMPKERFSAEFPKEGPSILRIQQVVRGDSAAYFCASSPPVGDREETQYFGPGTRLLVL.

This clonotype was counted ten times or more. The chain uses TRBV7-2 and TRBJ2-3, with TRBD2 matching 9 bases. Germline V gives CDR1 SGHTA, CDR2 FQGNSA. This CDR3 spans 16 amino acids. J was trimmed by 6 bases and V by 5 bases; bases with no gene match: 12. CDR3 loop: CASSLVLRGGGDTQYF. CDR3 bases: TGTGCCAGCAGCCTAGTCCTGCGGGGGGGAGGGGATACGCAGTATTTT.